A selection of T cell receptor beta chains follows, all from one sample in a study of shared clonotypes between healthy human individuals. Clones were read by immunoSEQ multiplex PCR, and TCRdb kept only the in-frame ones, dropping some. The sample has 150,000 to 200,000 clones, 90% to 95% seen once. Sequencing used naive CD4+ T cells sorted from blood. Receptor source: a woman younger than 45 in good health. CDR3s include the opening cysteine and the closing phenylalanine or tryptophan. The D gene is left open where the match is weak. Clone size, where shown, is once, few, many, or a class for clones that have expanded.

abundance: .; d_gene: TRBD1; v_gene: TRBV29-1; j_gene: TRBJ2-7; CDR3aa: CSVVYADRGRSHEQYF; CDR3nt: TGCAGCGTTGTTTACGCGGACAGGGGGCGCAGCCACGAGCAGTACTTC
abundance: .; d_gene: TRBD1; v_gene: TRBV19; j_gene: TRBJ1-5; CDR3aa: CASSVARRTGPRSQPQHF; CDR3nt: TGTGCCAGTAGTGTGGCCCGTAGGACAGGGCCTCGCAGTCAGCCCCAGCATTTT
abundance: few; d_gene: .; v_gene: TRBV6-1; j_gene: TRBJ1-5; CDR3aa: CASSAPGAIGQPQHF; CDR3nt: TGTGCCAGCAGCGCCCCGGGGGCGATTGGTCAGCCCCAGCATTTT
abundance: .; d_gene: .; v_gene: TRBV25-1; j_gene: TRBJ1-2; CDR3aa: CASSDDGGRRYTF; CDR3nt: TGTGCCAGCAGTGACGACGGCGGTAGGAGGTACACCTTC
abundance: .; d_gene: .; v_gene: TRBV4-1; j_gene: TRBJ1-5; CDR3aa: CASSQEAQGYFVQPQHF; CDR3nt: TGCGCCAGCAGCCAAGAGGCGCAGGGGTATTTTGTCCAGCCCCAGCATTTT
abundance: .; d_gene: TRBD1; v_gene: TRBV6-1; j_gene: TRBJ1-2; CDR3aa: CASSARTGGAHGYTF; CDR3nt: TGTGCCAGCAGTGCTAGGACAGGGGGCGCCCATGGCTACACCTTC
abundance: .; d_gene: .; v_gene: TRBV4-1; j_gene: TRBJ1-3; CDR3aa: CASSQSTGFSGNTIYF; CDR3nt: TGCGCCAGCAGCCAAAGTACAGGGTTCTCTGGAAACACCATATATTTT
abundance: .; d_gene: TRBD2; v_gene: TRBV14; j_gene: TRBJ2-3; CDR3aa: CASSHGIAGMDTQYF; CDR3nt: TGTGCCAGCAGCCACGGAATAGCGGGGATGGATACGCAGTATTTT
abundance: .; d_gene: .; v_gene: TRBV4-1; j_gene: TRBJ2-1; CDR3aa: CASSLTRGSEQFF; CDR3nt: TGCGCCAGCAGCCTGACTAGGGGATCTGAGCAGTTCTTC
abundance: .; d_gene: .; v_gene: TRBV19; j_gene: TRBJ2-1; CDR3aa: CASSRDFHYEQFF; CDR3nt: TGTGCCAGTAGTAGGGACTTCCACTATGAGCAGTTCTTC
abundance: .; d_gene: TRBD2; v_gene: TRBV13; j_gene: TRBJ2-5; CDR3aa: CASRRSKSGRAGETQYF; CDR3nt: TGTGCCAGCAGGAGGAGTAAGAGCGGGAGGGCCGGGGAGACCCAGTACTTC
abundance: .; d_gene: TRBD1; v_gene: TRBV28; j_gene: TRBJ2-7; CDR3aa: CASSLIGQEPREQYF; CDR3nt: TGTGCCAGCAGTTTAATAGGACAGGAGCCTCGTGAGCAGTACTTC
abundance: .; d_gene: TRBD1; v_gene: TRBV6-5; j_gene: TRBJ2-1; CDR3aa: CASSHQGAYFYEQFF; CDR3nt: TGTGCCAGCAGTCACCAGGGGGCCTATTTTTATGAGCAGTTCTTC
abundance: .; d_gene: .; v_gene: TRBV2; j_gene: TRBJ1-4; CDR3aa: CASSVEGLSEKLFF; CDR3nt: TGTGCCAGCAGTGTAGAGGGGCTGAGTGAAAAACTGTTTTTT